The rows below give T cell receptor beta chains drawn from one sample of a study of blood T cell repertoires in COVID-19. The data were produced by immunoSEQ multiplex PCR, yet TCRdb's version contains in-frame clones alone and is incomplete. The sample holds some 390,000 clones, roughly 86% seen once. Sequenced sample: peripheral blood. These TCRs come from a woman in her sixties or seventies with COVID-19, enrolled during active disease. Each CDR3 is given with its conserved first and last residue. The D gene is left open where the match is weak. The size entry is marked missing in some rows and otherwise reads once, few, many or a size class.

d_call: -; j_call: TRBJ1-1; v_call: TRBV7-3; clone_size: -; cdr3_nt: TGTGCCAGCAGCTCGACCCGGAGCACTGAAGCTTTCTTT; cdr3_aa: CASSSTRSTEAFF
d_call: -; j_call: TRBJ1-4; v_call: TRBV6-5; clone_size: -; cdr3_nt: TGTGCCAGCAGAGGGGCCCCGCGTTATAATGAAAAACTGTTTTTT; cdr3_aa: CASRGAPRYNEKLFF
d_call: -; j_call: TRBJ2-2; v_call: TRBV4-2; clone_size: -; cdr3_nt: TGTGCCAGCAGCCTCATCGCGGGGGCGGCCGGGGAGCTGTTTTTT; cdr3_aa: CASSLIAGAAGELFF
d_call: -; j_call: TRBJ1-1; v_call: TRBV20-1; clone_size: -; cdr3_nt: TGCAGTGCTAGTAACGAGGAGACTGAAGCTTTCTTT; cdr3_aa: CSASNEETEAFF
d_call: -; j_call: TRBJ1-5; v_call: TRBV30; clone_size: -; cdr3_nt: TGTGCCTGGAACCCGGGAGGAGGGTTTCAGCCCCAGCATTTT; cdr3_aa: CAWNPGGGFQPQHF
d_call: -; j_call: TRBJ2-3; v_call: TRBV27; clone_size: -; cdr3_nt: TGTGCCAGCAGTTTAGCGGGGGCAAACACAGATACGCAGTATTTT; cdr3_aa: CASSLAGANTDTQYF
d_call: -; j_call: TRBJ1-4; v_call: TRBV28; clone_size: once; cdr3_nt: TGTGCCAGCAGTTTATTCGGAGGTCCGGAGATAAAGCTGTTTTTT; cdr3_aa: CASSLFGGPEIKLFF
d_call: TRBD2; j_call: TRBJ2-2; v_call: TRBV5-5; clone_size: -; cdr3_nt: TGTGCCAGCAGCGTTAGCGGGGGATTAGCCGGGGAGCTGTTTTTT; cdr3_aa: CASSVSGGLAGELFF
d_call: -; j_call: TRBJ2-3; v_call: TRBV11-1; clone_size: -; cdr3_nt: TGTGCCAGCAGCTTGACCAGGGGCACAGATACGCAGTATTTT; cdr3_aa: CASSLTRGTDTQYF
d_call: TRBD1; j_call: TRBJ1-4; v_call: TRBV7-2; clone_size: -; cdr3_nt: TGTGCCAGCAGCCCGACAGGGGGGACTGGAAAACTGTTTTTT; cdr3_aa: CASSPTGGTGKLFF
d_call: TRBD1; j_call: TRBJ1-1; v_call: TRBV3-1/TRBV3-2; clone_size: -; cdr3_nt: TGTGCCAGCAGCCTTGGGACAGGCGAGAACACTGAAGCTTTCTTT; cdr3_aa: CASSLGTGENTEAFF
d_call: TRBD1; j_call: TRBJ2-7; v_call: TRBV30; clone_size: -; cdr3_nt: TGTGCCTGGAGTGTAGGGGGCCCACCGTACGAGCAGTACTTC; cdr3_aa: CAWSVGGPPYEQYF
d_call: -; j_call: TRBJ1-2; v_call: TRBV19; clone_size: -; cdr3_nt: TGTGCCAGTACCCCCCCAGGGGCCCACTATGGCTACACCTTC; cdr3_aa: CASTPPGAHYGYTF
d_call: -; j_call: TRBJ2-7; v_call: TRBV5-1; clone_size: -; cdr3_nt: TGCGCCAGCAGCCCGGAGGGACTCCGCTCCTACGAGCAGTACTTC; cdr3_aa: CASSPEGLRSYEQYF
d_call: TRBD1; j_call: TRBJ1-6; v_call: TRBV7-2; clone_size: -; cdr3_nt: TGTGCCAGCAGCTTTAGTAGACAGGGATTTTCACCCCTCCACTTT; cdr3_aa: CASSFSRQGFSPLHF
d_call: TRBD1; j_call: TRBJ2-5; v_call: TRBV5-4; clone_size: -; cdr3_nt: TGTGCCAGCAGTTATACCGGGACAGGGGTCGGACAAGAGACCCAGTACTTC; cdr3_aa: CASSYTGTGVGQETQYF
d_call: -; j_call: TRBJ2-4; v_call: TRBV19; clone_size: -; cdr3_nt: TGTGCCAGTAGTACCTGGGACACCCCAAGGAAAAACATTCAGTACTTC; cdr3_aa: CASSTWDTPRKNIQYF
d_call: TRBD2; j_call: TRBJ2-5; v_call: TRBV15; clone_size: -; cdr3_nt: TGTGCCACCAGCAGCCTCGGGGGGACTGAGACCCAGTACTTC; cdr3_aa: CATSSLGGTETQYF
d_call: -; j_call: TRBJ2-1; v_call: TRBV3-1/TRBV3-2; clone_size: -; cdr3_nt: TGTGCCAGCAGCCAAGATACGGCGGGCAATGAGCAGTTCTTC; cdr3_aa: CASSQDTAGNEQFF
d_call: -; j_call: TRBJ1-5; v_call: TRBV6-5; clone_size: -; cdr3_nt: TGTGCCAGCAGCCCCCAGGGAAATCAGCCCCAGCATTTT; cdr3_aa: CASSPQGNQPQHF
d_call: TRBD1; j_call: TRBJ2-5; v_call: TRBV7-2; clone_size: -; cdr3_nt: TGTGCCAGCAGCTTTCAGGGGGCAGGGGAGACCCAGTACTTC; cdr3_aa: CASSFQGAGETQYF
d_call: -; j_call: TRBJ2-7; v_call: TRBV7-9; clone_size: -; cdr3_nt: TGTGCCAGCAGCATCACAGGAAACCTCTACGAGCAGTACTTC; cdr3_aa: CASSITGNLYEQYF
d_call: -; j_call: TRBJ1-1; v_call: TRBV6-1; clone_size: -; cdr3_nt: TGTGCCAGCAGTGAATACAGGGAGAGGTTCACTGAAGCTTTCTTT; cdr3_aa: CASSEYRERFTEAFF
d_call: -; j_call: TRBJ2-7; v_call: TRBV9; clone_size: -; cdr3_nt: TGTGCCAGCAGCCCCCGAGGGACATCTACTACCTACGAGCAGTACTTC; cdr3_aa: CASSPRGTSTTYEQYF